This record covers a single T cell receptor (beta chain). Its cognate antigen is unknown. This record belongs to a study of T-cell memory formation after mild COVID-19. Study-wide context: Largely, the TCR clusters proved donor specific. Study-wide findings and caveats: Confirmation of SARS-CoV-2 specificity was lacking for second-wave clones peaking day 37.

CDR1 MNHNY and CDR2 SVGAGI come from the germline V gene (reference sequence). The CDR3 extends over 16 amino acids. V lost 5 bases and J lost 2; bases outside the gene matches: 6. TCRdb re-analysed the 5' RACE reads in MiXCR, keeping a single row per CDR3 protein. The data show about 290,000 distinct CDR3 sequences, 15% to 20% seen once. Sequenced sample: PBMCs or a T cell subset sorted from them (not recorded which). The gene calls are TRBV6-6 and TRBJ1-5; 10 positions agree with TRBD1. The sequence derives from a man in his late teens or twenties who had mild COVID-19 (a few samples of this study predate the infection). Cell type and time point are not known. For the CDR3, the DNA is TGTGCCAGCAGTACACGACAGGGGGCTGGCAATCAGCCCCAGCATTTT. It yields the protein CASSTRQGAGNQPQHF.